This T cell receptor beta chain is from a study of cytomegalovirus exposure and HLA in healthy donors. This PCR relied on a set of 60 Vbeta primers and 13 Jbeta primers. Repertoires were generated with immunoSEQ multiplex PCR, while TCRdb's copy carries only in-frame clones and drops some. The sample has more than 35,000 clones. Details on this clone: The target antigen is unknown.

Study observations and caveats: A later analysis, which compared TCR beta chains of equal frequency, found the HLA-associated ones more clonally expanded. The study labeled approximately 150 TCR beta chains cytomegalovirus-associated. A later analysis linked about 17,000 TCR beta sequences to HLA alleles at 0.05 false discovery rate.

V lost 5 bases to trimming and J lost 0 bases; unmatched junction nucleotides: 2. The CDR3 extends over 14 amino acids. Germline CDR1 reads GTSNPN; CDR2 reads SVGIG (reference sequence). The TCR was taken from a man aged 25-40 years in good health and CMV-seronegative. The genes are TRBV30 and TRBJ1-4, with 8 bases aligning to TRBD1. The specimen sequenced was PBMCs. CDR3 region: CAWGQGATNEKLFF. CDR3 sequence (DNA): TGTGCCTGGGGACAGGGAGCAACTAATGAAAAACTGTTTTTT.